Below, 24 T cell receptor beta chains from the same sample are listed, as sequenced in a study of OX40 agonist ivuxolimab in advanced cancers. Assay: immunoSEQ multiplex PCR; the TCRdb copy retains only in-frame clones and omits some. The data hold about 63,000 clones, with 80% to 90% observed a single time. The input for sequencing was CD4+ or CD8+ T cells sorted from blood, taken in a trial of the OX40 agonist ivuxolimab. These receptors originate from an adult with an advanced solid tumor such as melanoma, head and neck, liver or kidney cancer.

The rearrangement joins TRBV6-5 to TRBJ2-7, with D unresolved. V was pared by 4 bases and J by 2 bases, with 12 bases between. Germline CDR1 MNHEY, CDR2 SVGAGI. This CDR3 contains 14 residues. Here the CDR3 reads CASSLLLPPYEQYF. The CDR3 region has the DNA TGTGCCAGCAGTTTGTTGCTACCCCCCTACGAGCAGTACTTC.

The chain couples TRBV5-5 to TRBJ1-4, with a possible D match to TRBD1 (6 bases). This CDR3 comprises 14 residues. Germline CDR1 is SGHKS and CDR2 is YYEKEE (reference sequence). V lost 1 base to trimming and J lost 8 bases, with 12 bases between them. DNA of the CDR3: TGTGCCAGCAGCTTGTCAGGGGAAGGAGAAAAACTGTTTTTT. As protein: CASSLSGEGEKLFF.

CDR3 nucleotide sequence: TGCGCCAGCAGCTTGGCGACAGCCAATAATTCACCCCTCCACTTT. Protein product: CASSLATANNSPLHF. V is TRBV5-1 and J is TRBJ1-6, with a possible D match to TRBD1 (5 bases). V was trimmed by 0 bases and J by 5 bases, leaving 9 bases between them. Germline CDR1 reads SGHRS; CDR2 reads YFSETQ. This CDR3 is 15 amino acids long.

V usage is TRBV5-1 and J usage is TRBJ2-5, with D unresolved. CDR1 is SGHRS, CDR2 YFSETQ, per germline. This CDR3 spans 14 amino acids. V shed 4 bases and J shed 3 bases, with 13 bases lying between them. The CDR3: CASSRNFEKETQYF. The CDR3 DNA sequence: TGCGCCAGCAGCAGGAATTTCGAGAAAGAGACCCAGTACTTC.

V is TRBV10-2 and J is TRBJ1-5, with TRBD1 as a possible D gene (5 bases). Trimming stripped 4 bases from V and 6 bases from J, with 13 bases between. Germline V lookup: CDR1 WSHSY, CDR2 SAAADI. The CDR3 runs 14 residues. CDR3 residues: CASSGGWGAQPQHF. As DNA, the CDR3 is TGCGCCAGCAGTGGGGGGTGGGGTGCTCAGCCCCAGCATTTT.

The chain links TRBV6-6 to TRBJ1-5; the match to TRBD1 covers 7 bases. Germline CDR1 is MNHNY and CDR2 is SVGAGI (reference sequence). The CDR3 is 14 amino acids. J gave up 7 bases and V 3 bases, and 6 bases lay outside the gene matches. DNA for the CDR3: TGTGCCAGCAGTTATACAGGGGAGGAACAGCCCCAGCATTTT. As protein: CASSYTGEEQPQHF.

The chain carries TRBV5-5 and TRBJ1-5; 9 bases line up with TRBD1. The CDR3 covers 15 residues. The ends lost 0 bases at V and 6 bases at J; junction bases unmatched: 4. Germline-derived CDR1 and CDR2 are SGHKS and YYEKEE (reference sequence). CDR3 in amino acids: CASSLVGQGGQPQHF. The CDR3 DNA follows: TGTGCCAGCAGCTTGGTGGGACAGGGTGGTCAGCCCCAGCATTTT.

This chain connects TRBV10-3 to TRBJ2-1; D possibly corresponds to TRBD2 (5 bases). Germline CDR1 reads ENHRY; CDR2 reads SYGVKD. Trimming cost V 0 bases and J 0 bases, with 6 bases left between them. The CDR3 extends over 15 amino acids. DNA for the CDR3: TGTGCCATCAGTGAGTCGAGGGACTCCTACAATGAGCAGTTCTTC. This encodes CAISESRDSYNEQFF.

CDR3 residues: CASSENVLEKLFF. The CDR3 nucleotides read TGTGCCAGCAGTGAAAACGTGCTTGAAAAACTGTTTTTT. The chain couples TRBV6-1 to TRBJ1-4; the D is unclear. This CDR3 contains 13 residues. The germline V gene encodes CDR1 MNHNS and CDR2 SASEGT. V was pared by 2 bases and J by 7 bases, with 8 bases between.

The V gene is TRBV5-1, the J gene TRBJ2-3; 8 bases agree with TRBD2. V lost 8 bases, J lost 5 bases, and 10 bases stayed unmatched. CDR1 and CDR2 from the germline V gene are SGHRS and YFSETQ. This CDR3 is 14 amino acids long. CDR3 amino acids: CASKAGLGLDTQYF. The CDR3 region has the DNA TGCGCCAGTAAGGCGGGACTAGGTTTAGATACGCAGTATTTT.

This clone was found once. The chain couples TRBV6-1 to TRBJ1-6; no firm D call. The germline gives CDR1 MNHNS, CDR2 SASEGT. The CDR3 runs to 16 residues. Trimming shortened V by 5 bases and J by 7 bases, and 18 bases separated the two germline ends. CDR3 protein: CASSKGARLPNSPLHF. CDR3 coding DNA: TGTGCCAGCAGTAAAGGAGCCCGGCTGCCCAATTCACCCCTCCACTTT.

This sequence joins TRBV29-1 and TRBJ1-5, with D perhaps matching TRBD1 (5 bases). The CDR3 covers 15 residues. The V end lost 6 bases, the J end lost 7 bases, and 22 bases lay between the germline ends. Germline CDR1 is SQVTM and CDR2 is ANQGSEA. Written as DNA, the CDR3 is TGCAGCGTGGCGGAGGGGTTCCTCGGTCAGCAGCCCCAGCATTTT. Amino acids: CSVAEGFLGQQPQHF.

The rearrangement joins TRBV6-6 to TRBJ2-5; no clear D. The germline CDR1 and CDR2 sequences are MNHNY and SVGAGI (reference sequence). V dropped 2 bases and J dropped 0 bases, with 10 bases sitting between them. This CDR3 contains 15 residues. In nucleotides, the CDR3 is TGTGCCAGCAGTTACAATCCAGACAACCAAGAGACCCAGTACTTC. This sequence encodes CASSYNPDNQETQYF.

The J gene is TRBJ2-2, the V gene TRBV29-1, with TRBD1 as a possible D gene (6 bases). CDR1 SQVTM and CDR2 ANQGSEA come from the germline V gene. CDR3 length equals 16 residues. V lost 0 bases and J 5 bases, leaving 16 bases between the germline ends. CDR3 amino acids: CSVEEWDTRGTGELFF. As DNA, the CDR3 is TGCAGCGTTGAAGAATGGGACACCCGAGGGACCGGGGAGCTGTTTTTT.

The chain links TRBV7-6 to TRBJ1-6, with 7 bases lining up with TRBD1. The CDR3 sequence is 16 residues long. V trimming: 4 bases; J trimming: 4 bases; junction bases outside the gene matches: 7. CDR1 is SGHVS and CDR2 is FNYEAQ in the germline V gene. Here the CDR3 reads CASSSSDRTYNSPLHF. In nucleotides, the CDR3 is TGTGCCAGCAGCTCCTCGGACAGGACTTATAATTCACCCCTCCACTTT.

This clone came up a few times. V is TRBV19 and J is TRBJ1-1, with 7 bases fitting TRBD1. CDR3 length: 15 residues. Germline V gives CDR1 LNHDA, CDR2 SQIVND (reference sequence). The trim removed 4 bases at V and 10 bases at J, leaving 15 bases unmatched. Written as DNA, the CDR3 is TGTGCCAGTAGTACTAACAGGGGCCTAGATTCTGCAGCTTTCTTT. It codes for CASSTNRGLDSAAFF.

The V and J genes are TRBV29-1 and TRBJ2-3; D uncertain. V gave up 0 bases and J gave up 4 bases, with 11 bases separating them. CDR3 size: 14 residues. Germline V gene lookup returns CDR1 SQVTM and CDR2 ANQGSEA. In DNA form, the CDR3 reads TGCAGCGTTGAAGATGGGGAAGGACCAGATACGCAGTATTTT. Its translation: CSVEDGEGPDTQYF.

The gene calls are TRBV19 and TRBJ2-5; 11 positions match TRBD1. Germline CDR1 and CDR2: LNHDA and SQIVND (reference sequence). The V and J ends lost 5 bases and 6 bases, in that order; junction bases with no gene match: 11. The CDR3 has 16 amino acids. The CDR3 bases are TGTGCCAGTAGTGCGGTATCCGGGACAGGGGGGCAGACCCAGTACTTC. Protein product: CASSAVSGTGGQTQYF.

V is TRBV5-1 and J is TRBJ1-6; D is uncertain. CDR1 is SGHRS and CDR2 is YFSETQ in the germline V gene. The CDR3 is made up of 13 amino acids. The V gene lost 0 bases and the J gene lost 8 bases, with 6 bases spanning the gap. The CDR3 DNA reads as TGCGCCAGCAGCTTGGATCAAGATTCACCCCTCCACTTT. This gives the protein CASSLDQDSPLHF.

The chain recombines TRBV5-1 with TRBJ2-5, with 7 bases lining up with TRBD2. CDR1 is SGHRS, CDR2 YFSETQ, per germline. The CDR3 extends over 14 amino acids. The V segment lost 4 bases and the J segment 1 base; nucleotides outside the gene matches: 4. DNA of the CDR3: TGCGCCAGCAGCCAAGCGGGATCCCAAGAGACCCAGTACTTC. This sequence encodes CASSQAGSQETQYF.

The chain has TRBV10-3 and TRBJ1-3; 8 bases fit TRBD1. Germline assignment: CDR1 ENHRY and CDR2 SYGVKD. There are 14 residues in the CDR3. The V segment lost 6 bases and the J segment 1 base; nucleotides outside the gene matches: 2. The CDR3, as DNA: TGTGCCATCAGCGACAGGGGTTCTGGAAACACCATATATTTT. Its translation is CAISDRGSGNTIYF.

The chain joins TRBV11-2 to TRBJ2-5; TRBD2 matches 9 bases. The DNA end is a closer match to TRBJ2-7, so the J assignment may be wrong. CDR3 length: 15 residues. The germline CDR1 and CDR2 sequences are SGHAT and FQNNGV. The CDR3 sequence is CASSLRRGGTYEQYF. For the CDR3, the DNA is TGTGCCAGCAGCTTGAGGCGGGGGGGAACCTACGAGCAGTACTTC.

Only a few counts were recorded for this clone. The V gene is TRBV30, the J gene TRBJ1-1, with no clear D. This CDR3 spans 14 amino acids. V lost 2 bases and J lost 1, with 11 bases in between. Germline V gene lookup returns CDR1 GTSNPN and CDR2 SVGIG (reference sequence). The CDR3 loop is CAWSCGRRNTEAFF. In nucleotides, the CDR3 is TGTGCCTGGAGTTGTGGACGGAGGAACACTGAAGCTTTCTTT.

This clone has more than one count but fewer than ten. This chain uses TRBV2 with TRBJ1-6, with D unresolved. Germline V gene lookup returns CDR1 SNHLY and CDR2 FYNNEI. With 4 bases removed from V and 10 bases from J, the gap between germline ends came to 11 bases. The CDR3 length is 13 residues. CDR3 sequence reads: CASSGEGRSPLHF. CDR3 nucleotide sequence: TGTGCCAGCAGTGGAGAGGGAAGGTCACCCCTCCACTTT.